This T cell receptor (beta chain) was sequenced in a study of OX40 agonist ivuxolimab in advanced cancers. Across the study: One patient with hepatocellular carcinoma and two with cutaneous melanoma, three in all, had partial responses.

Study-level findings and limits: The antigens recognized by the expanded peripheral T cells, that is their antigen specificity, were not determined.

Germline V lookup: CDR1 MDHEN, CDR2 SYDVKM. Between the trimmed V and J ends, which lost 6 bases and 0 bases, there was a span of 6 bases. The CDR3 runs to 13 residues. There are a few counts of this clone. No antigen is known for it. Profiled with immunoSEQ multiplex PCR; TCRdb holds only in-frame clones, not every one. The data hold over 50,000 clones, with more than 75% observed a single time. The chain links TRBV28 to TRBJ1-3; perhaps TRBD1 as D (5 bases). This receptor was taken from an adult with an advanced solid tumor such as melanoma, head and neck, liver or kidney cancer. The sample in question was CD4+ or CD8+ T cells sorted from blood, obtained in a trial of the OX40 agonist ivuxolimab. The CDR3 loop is CASRGLSGNTIYF. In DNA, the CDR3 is TGTGCCAGCAGGGGGCTCTCTGGAAACACCATATATTTT. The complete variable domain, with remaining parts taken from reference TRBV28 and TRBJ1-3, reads DVKVTQSSRYLVKRTGEKVFLECVQDMDHENMFWYRQDPGLGLRLIYFSYDVKMKEKGDIPEGYSVSREKKERFSLILESASTNQTSMYLCASRGLSGNTIYFGEGSWLTVV.